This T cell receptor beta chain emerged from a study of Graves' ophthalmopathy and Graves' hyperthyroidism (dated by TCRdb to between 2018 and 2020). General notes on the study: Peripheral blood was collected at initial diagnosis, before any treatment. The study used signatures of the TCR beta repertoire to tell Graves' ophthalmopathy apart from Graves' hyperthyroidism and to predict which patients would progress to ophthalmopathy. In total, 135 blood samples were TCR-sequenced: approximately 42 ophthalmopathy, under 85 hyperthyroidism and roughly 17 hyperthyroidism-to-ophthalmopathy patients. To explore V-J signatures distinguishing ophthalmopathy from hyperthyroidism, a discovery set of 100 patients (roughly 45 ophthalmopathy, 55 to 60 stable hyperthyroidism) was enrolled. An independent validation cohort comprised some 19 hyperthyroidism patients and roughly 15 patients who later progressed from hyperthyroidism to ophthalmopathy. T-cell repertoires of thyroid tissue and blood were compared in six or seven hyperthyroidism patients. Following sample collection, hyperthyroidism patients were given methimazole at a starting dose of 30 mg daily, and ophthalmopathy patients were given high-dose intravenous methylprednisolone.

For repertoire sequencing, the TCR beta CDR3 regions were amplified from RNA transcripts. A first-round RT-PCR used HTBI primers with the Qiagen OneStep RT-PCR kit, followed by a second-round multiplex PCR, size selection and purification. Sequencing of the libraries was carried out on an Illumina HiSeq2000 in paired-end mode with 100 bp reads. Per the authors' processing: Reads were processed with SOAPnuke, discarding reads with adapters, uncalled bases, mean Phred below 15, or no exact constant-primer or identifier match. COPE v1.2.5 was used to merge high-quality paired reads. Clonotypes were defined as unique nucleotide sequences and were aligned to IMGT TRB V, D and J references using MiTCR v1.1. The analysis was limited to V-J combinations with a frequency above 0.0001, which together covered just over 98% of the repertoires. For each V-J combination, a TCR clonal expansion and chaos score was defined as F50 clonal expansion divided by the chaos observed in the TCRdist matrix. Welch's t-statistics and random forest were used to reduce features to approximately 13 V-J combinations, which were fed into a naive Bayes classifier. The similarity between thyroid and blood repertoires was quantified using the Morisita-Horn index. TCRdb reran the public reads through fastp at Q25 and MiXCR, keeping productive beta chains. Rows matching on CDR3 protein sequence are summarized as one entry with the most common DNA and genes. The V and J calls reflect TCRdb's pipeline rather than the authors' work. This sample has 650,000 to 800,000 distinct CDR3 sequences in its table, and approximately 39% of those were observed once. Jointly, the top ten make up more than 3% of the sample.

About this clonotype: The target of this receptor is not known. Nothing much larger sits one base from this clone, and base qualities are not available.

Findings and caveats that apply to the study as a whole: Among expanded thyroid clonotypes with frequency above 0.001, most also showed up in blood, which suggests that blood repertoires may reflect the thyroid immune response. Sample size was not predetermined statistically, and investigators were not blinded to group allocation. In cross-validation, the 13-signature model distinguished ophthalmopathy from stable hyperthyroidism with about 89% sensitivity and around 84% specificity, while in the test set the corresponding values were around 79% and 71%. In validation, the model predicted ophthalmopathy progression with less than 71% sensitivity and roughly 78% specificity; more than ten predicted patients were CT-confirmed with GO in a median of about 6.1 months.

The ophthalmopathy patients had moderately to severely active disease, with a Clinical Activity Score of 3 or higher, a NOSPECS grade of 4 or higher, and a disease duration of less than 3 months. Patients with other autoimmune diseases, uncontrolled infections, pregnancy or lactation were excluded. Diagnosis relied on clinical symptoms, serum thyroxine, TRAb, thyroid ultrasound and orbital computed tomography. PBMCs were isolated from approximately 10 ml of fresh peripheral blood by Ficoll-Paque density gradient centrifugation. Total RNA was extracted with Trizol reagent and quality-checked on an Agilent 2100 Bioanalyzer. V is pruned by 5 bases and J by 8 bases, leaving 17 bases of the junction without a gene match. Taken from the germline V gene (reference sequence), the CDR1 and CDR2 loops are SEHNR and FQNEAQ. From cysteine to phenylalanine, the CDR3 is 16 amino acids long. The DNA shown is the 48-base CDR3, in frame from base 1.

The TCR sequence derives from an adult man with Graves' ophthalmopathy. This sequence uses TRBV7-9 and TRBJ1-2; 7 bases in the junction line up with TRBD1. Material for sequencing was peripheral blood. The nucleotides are TGTGCCAGCAGCGTTGAAGATCATGGACAGGAGAGGGGCTACACCTTC. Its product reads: CASSVEDHGQERGYTF.